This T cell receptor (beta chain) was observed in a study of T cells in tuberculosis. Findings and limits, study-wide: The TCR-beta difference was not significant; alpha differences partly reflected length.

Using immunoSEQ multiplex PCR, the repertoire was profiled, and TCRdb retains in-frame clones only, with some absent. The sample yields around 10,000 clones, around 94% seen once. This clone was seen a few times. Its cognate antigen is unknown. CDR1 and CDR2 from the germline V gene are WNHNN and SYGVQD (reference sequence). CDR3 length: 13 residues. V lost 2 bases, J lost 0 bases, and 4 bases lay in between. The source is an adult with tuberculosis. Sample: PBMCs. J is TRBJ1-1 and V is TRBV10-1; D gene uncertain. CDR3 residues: CASSETVNTEAFF. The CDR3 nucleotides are TGCGCCAGCAGTGAGACAGTGAACACTGAAGCTTTCTTT.